This T cell receptor (beta chain) was sequenced in a study of OX40 agonist ivuxolimab in advanced cancers. Regarding the study as a whole: Expanded clones were, on average, more numerous in CD8+ T cells than in CD4+.

The protocol was immunoSEQ multiplex PCR, while the TCRdb copy is restricted to in-frame clones and leaves out a portion. The sample yields over 95,000 clones, roughly 90% seen once. This CDR3 region has 15 residues. Germline CDR1 and CDR2: SGHTA and FQGNSA. V lost 5 bases to trimming and J lost 5 bases; unmatched junction nucleotides: 9. A word on this clone: What it binds is not known.

Sequenced material: CD4+ or CD8+ T cells sorted from blood, taken in a trial of the OX40 agonist ivuxolimab. This chain uses TRBV7-2 with TRBJ1-2; 9 bases line up with TRBD1. This clonotype was obtained from an adult with an advanced solid tumor such as melanoma, head and neck, liver or kidney cancer. CDR3 nucleotide sequence: TGTGCCAGCAGCCTCCAGGGACAGGGATCTTATGGCTACACCTTC. This encodes CASSLQGQGSYGYTF.